This T cell receptor (beta chain) came from a study of shared clonotypes between healthy human individuals. Naive CD8 populations comprised CD45RO-negative cells positively selected for CCR7, excluding terminally differentiated effector memory CD45RA+ cells. The method was immunoSEQ multiplex PCR; TCRdb's version includes in-frame clones alone and lacks a portion of them. The sample contains roughly 2,000,000 clones, about 95% of which appear only once. Germline V gene sequence: CDR1 WSHSY, CDR2 SAAADI. This CDR3 contains 13 residues. V dropped 4 bases and J dropped 6 bases, with 10 bases sitting between them.

Sequencing was done on a sample of naive CD8+ T cells sorted from blood. The receptor was derived from a young man in good health. The chain combines TRBV10-2 with TRBJ2-1; D gene unclear. The CDR3 protein is CASSANGPNEQFF. CDR3 coding DNA: TGCGCCAGCAGTGCTAACGGCCCCAATGAGCAGTTCTTC.